Below are 32 T cell receptor beta chains sequenced from a single sample in a study of T cells in narcolepsy. The data were produced by immunoSEQ multiplex PCR, yet TCRdb's version contains in-frame clones alone and is incomplete. The table lists more than 30,000 clones, around four fifths of them singletons. Sequenced input: memory (CD45RA-) CD4+ T cells from blood. Receptor source: a human donor in good health.

A few counts support this clone. V is TRBV30 and J is TRBJ2-7; possible D gene TRBD2, 7 bases. This CDR3 has 12 residues. The V and J ends lost 1 base and 6 bases respectively, with 10 bases between them. Germline V lookup: CDR1 GTSNPN, CDR2 SVGIG (reference sequence). CDR3 coding DNA: TGTGCCTGGAGTGGGGAGGGGGGCGAGCAGTACTTC. It is translated as CAWSGEGGEQYF.

A single count supports this clone. This chain joins TRBV10-3 and TRBJ1-1; D gene uncertain. The V gene lost 6 bases and the J gene lost 4 bases, with 12 bases spanning the gap. CDR1 and CDR2 (germline): ENHRY, SYGVKD. CDR3 length: 13 amino acids. CDR3 protein: CAISPPERTEAFF. As DNA, the CDR3 is TGTGCCATCAGCCCCCCCGAGCGCACTGAAGCTTTCTTT.

The chain employs TRBV30 and TRBJ1-1, with a possible D match to TRBD1 (6 bases). The germline gives CDR1 GTSNPN, CDR2 SVGIG (reference sequence). Trimming left V 2 bases short and J 1 base short, with 14 bases between. The CDR3 is made up of 15 amino acids. The CDR3 loop reads CAWSYTGKRNTEAFF. CDR3 nucleotide sequence: TGTGCCTGGAGTTATACAGGGAAGCGGAACACTGAAGCTTTCTTT. The entire variable domain, with the rest obtained from reference TRBV30 and TRBJ1-1, is as follows: SQTIHQWPATLVQPVGSPLSLECTVEGTSNPNLYWYRQAAGRGLQLLFYSVGIGQISSEVPQNLSASRPQDRQFILSSKKLLLSDSGFYLCAWSYTGKRNTEAFFGQGTRLTVV.

V and J are TRBV7-9 and TRBJ2-1, with D unclear. Deletions cut 5 bases from V and 8 bases from J, with 10 bases between. The CDR3 contains 12 residues. CDR1 is SEHNR, CDR2 FQNEAQ, per germline (reference sequence). CDR3 nucleotide sequence: TGTGCCAGCAGCCACTTTCCCTATGAGCAGTTCTTC. Its translation is CASSHFPYEQFF.

The genes are TRBV5-5 and TRBJ1-4, with 11 bases matching TRBD1. This CDR3 region has 15 residues. Germline V gene lookup returns CDR1 SGHKS and CDR2 YYEKEE (reference sequence). V lost 4 bases to trimming and J lost 7 bases; unmatched junction nucleotides: 6. CDR3 nucleotides: TGTGCCAGCAGCATAAACGGACAGGGGGCTGAAAAACTGTTTTTT. It translates to CASSINGQGAEKLFF.

As concerns this clone: Sequence at one end of the junction differs from germline and may be a read error. The chain is built from TRBV28 and TRBJ2-7; D unresolved. CDR1 is MDHEN, CDR2 SYDVKM, per germline. This CDR3 has 12 amino acids. This CDR3 is CASSYHSYGQYF. The CDR3 DNA follows: TGTGCCAGCAGTTACCACTCCTACGGGCAGTACTTC.

The chain is built from TRBV10-3 and TRBJ1-5, with 9 bases matching TRBD1. V shed 6 bases and J 6 bases; nucleotides not matched to a gene: 9. CDR1 is ENHRY and CDR2 is SYGVKD in the germline V gene. CDR3 length: 15 amino acids. The CDR3 DNA sequence: TGTGCCATCAGCGCGGAACAGGGGGCAGGTCAGCCCCAGCATTTT. Protein product: CAISAEQGAGQPQHF.

This clone is medium-sized (0.01 to 0.1%) by share. This chain links TRBV10-3 with TRBJ1-6, with TRBD1 matching 7 bases. With 6 bases clipped from V and 7 bases from J, the junction kept 9 bases outside the gene matches. The CDR3 extends over 15 amino acids. Germline V gene sequence: CDR1 ENHRY, CDR2 SYGVKD. CDR3 protein: CAISSRGQSNSPLHF. The CDR3 DNA reads TGTGCCATCAGCTCACGGGGACAGTCGAATTCACCCCTCCACTTT.

The V call is TRBV7-2, the J call TRBJ2-3; D is undetermined. CDR1 is SGHTA, CDR2 FQGNSA, per germline. Trimming left V 5 bases short and J 2 bases short, with 8 bases between. The CDR3 extends over 13 amino acids. The CDR3 spells CASSRLITDTQYF. The CDR3 DNA reads as TGTGCCAGCAGCCGACTCATCACAGATACGCAGTATTTT. The full variable domain, completed using reference TRBV7-2 and TRBJ2-3, is GAGVSQSPSNKVTEKGKDVELRCDPISGHTALYWYRQSLGQGLEFLIYFQGNSAPDKSGLPSDRFSAERTGGSVSTLTIQRTQQEDSAVYLCASSRLITDTQYFGPGTRLTVL.

This clone was counted a few times. The chain recombines TRBV9 with TRBJ1-1; no firm D call. CDR3 length: 14 residues. The V gene lost 1 base and the J gene lost 2 bases, with 9 bases spanning the gap. Per germline, CDR1 SGDLS and CDR2 YYNGEE. CDR3 protein: CASSVLPGNTEAFF. Written as DNA, the CDR3 is TGTGCCAGCAGCGTATTACCGGGAAACACTGAAGCTTTCTTT.

The rearrangement uses TRBV19 and TRBJ1-1; 9 bases are a match to TRBD1. The J segment lost 0 bases and the V segment lost 6 bases, leaving 5 bases of the junction unmatched. The germline V gene has CDR1 LNHDA and CDR2 SQIVND (reference sequence). The CDR3 has 15 residues. The CDR3 DNA follows: TGTGCCAGTAGAGGACAGGGGTTTTTGAACACTGAAGCTTTCTTT. This gives the protein CASRGQGFLNTEAFF.

The chain has TRBV6-1 and TRBJ2-7; D unclear. The V and J ends lost 4 bases and 0 bases respectively, with 4 bases between them. The germline CDR1 and CDR2 sequences are MNHNS and SASEGT. CDR3 length equals 12 residues. The CDR3: CASSATSYEQYF. The CDR3 DNA reads TGTGCCAGCAGTGCGACCTCCTACGAGCAGTACTTC.

This clone has a single count. The chain is built from TRBV2 and TRBJ1-1; a weak D match, TRBD1 (6 bases). This CDR3 has 13 residues. V lost 6 bases, J lost 0 bases, and 8 bases lay in between. CDR1 is SNHLY, CDR2 FYNNEI, per germline. DNA of the CDR3: TGTGCCAGCAGGACAGGAATGAACACTGAAGCTTTCTTT. This encodes CASRTGMNTEAFF.

In this sample, this clone turned up once. This rearrangement joins TRBV5-1 to TRBJ1-1, with TRBD1 matching over 8 bases. Germline CDR1 is SGHRS and CDR2 is YFSETQ. After removal of 3 bases from V and 4 bases from J, the junction contained 8 bases not matched to a gene. This CDR3 contains 15 residues. CDR3 bases: TGCGCCAGCAGCTCCCAGACAGGGGTGGCCACTGAAGCTTTCTTT. This translates into CASSSQTGVATEAFF.

The chain is built from TRBV6-5 and TRBJ1-2; D remains unclear. The germline V gene has CDR1 MNHEY and CDR2 SVGAGI. Trimming stripped 7 bases from V and 4 bases from J, with 7 bases between. There are 11 residues in the CDR3. In DNA form, the CDR3 reads TGTGCCAGCACCATCGGCTATGGCTACACCTTC. It specifies CASTIGYGYTF.

The chain combines TRBV19 with TRBJ2-6; D is unresolved. The CDR3 has 17 residues. Per the germline V gene, CDR1 is LNHDA and CDR2 is SQIVND (reference sequence). With 4 bases removed from V and 1 base from J, the gap between germline ends came to 14 bases. CDR3 sequence: CASSTWTVRSGANVLTF. CDR3 in DNA: TGTGCCAGTAGTACCTGGACGGTCCGGTCTGGGGCCAACGTCCTGACTTTC.

In this sample, this clone turned up a few times. The genes are TRBV5-8 and TRBJ2-4, with 9 bases fitting TRBD2. The CDR3 has 14 amino acids. Germline CDR1 reads SGHTS; CDR2 reads YDEGEE. V shed 7 bases, J shed 1 base, and the junction held 3 bases outside the gene matches. The CDR3 sequence is CASLAGRAKNIQYF. The CDR3 DNA is TGTGCCAGCCTAGCGGGGAGGGCCAAAAACATTCAGTACTTC. Using reference TRBV5-8 and TRBJ2-4 for the parts outside the CDR3, the full variable domain is EAGVTQSPTHLIKTRGQQATLRCSPISGHTSVYWYQQALGLGLQFLLWYDEGEERNRGNFPPRFSGRQFPNYSSELNVNALELEDSALYLCASLAGRAKNIQYFGAGTRLSVL.

This clone was counted once. V and J are TRBV6-5 and TRBJ2-5; possibly TRBD1 for D (6 bases). The CDR3 totals 13 residues. The V end lost 6 bases, the J end lost 2 bases, and 10 bases lay between the germline ends. Germline CDR1 reads MNHEY; CDR2 reads SVGAGI. CDR3 loop: CASRPGQQETQYF. In nucleotides, the CDR3 is TGTGCCAGCAGGCCTGGACAGCAAGAGACCCAGTACTTC.

As DNA, the CDR3 is TGTGCCAGCAGCCCCCCCCTATTTTCCAGGGGGCTTGAAGCTTTCTTT. Translated, it gives CASSPPLFSRGLEAFF. The V call is TRBV5-8, the J call TRBJ1-1; 8 bases map to TRBD1. Germline-derived CDR1 and CDR2 are SGHTS and YDEGEE. With V trimmed by 4 bases and J by 7 bases, 15 bases remained unmatched. This CDR3 comprises 16 residues.

The J gene is TRBJ2-1, the V gene TRBV9; 12 bases match TRBD2. V gave up 0 bases and J gave up 9 bases; unmatched junction bases: 7. This CDR3 is built from 16 residues. CDR1 and CDR2 (germline): SGDLS, YYNGEE. Here the CDR3 DNA reads TGTGCCAGCAGCGTAGTAACTAGCGGGGGGCGGGGTGAGCAGTTCTTC. The encoded protein is CASSVVTSGGRGEQFF.

The CDR3 sequence is CASSPGQTYNEQFF. CDR3 nucleotide sequence: TGCGCCAGCAGCCCCGGACAGACCTACAATGAGCAGTTCTTC. This chain uses TRBV5-1 with TRBJ2-1; D perhaps matches TRBD1 (6 bases). Trimming removed 4 bases at V and 2 bases at J, with 10 bases between. This CDR3 spans 14 amino acids. From germline, CDR1 is SGHRS and CDR2 YFSETQ.

This clone is a singleton in its sample. CDR3 DNA sequence: TGTGCCAGCAGCCCTATCCGGGGCAGGGAAGGGGATACGCAGTATTTT. It translates to CASSPIRGREGDTQYF. The chain joins TRBV5-4 to TRBJ2-3; possibly TRBD1 or TRBD2 for D (5 bases each). CDR3 length: 16 residues. Trimming shortened V by 4 bases and J by 6 bases, and 21 bases separated the two germline ends. CDR1 and CDR2 from the germline V gene are SGHNT and YYREEE (reference sequence).

The chain joins TRBV7-2 to TRBJ2-5; D remains ambiguous. Germline CDR1 reads SGHTA; CDR2 reads FQGNSA. The CDR3 length is 13 residues. V was trimmed by 1 base and J by 5 bases, leaving 8 bases between them. CDR3: CASSLVSPETQYF. In DNA, the CDR3 is TGTGCCAGCAGCTTAGTGTCACCGGAGACCCAGTACTTC.

DNA of the CDR3: TGCGCCAGCAGCTTGGGGGGTAAGGGAACCAATGAGCAGTTCTTC. Its translation is CASSLGGKGTNEQFF. This sequence joins TRBV5-1 and TRBJ2-1, with D uncertain. Looked up from germline, CDR1 is SGHRS and CDR2 is YFSETQ. V lost 0 bases, J lost 6 bases, and 13 bases lay in between. CDR3 length equals 15 residues.

In its sample, this clone was seen once. The V and J genes are TRBV5-6 and TRBJ2-7; 10 nucleotides agree with TRBD1. The CDR3 length is 13 residues. V shed 3 bases, J shed 7 bases, and the junction held 4 bases outside the gene matches. The germline V gene encodes CDR1 SGHDT and CDR2 YYEEEE. The CDR3 region is CASSSTGGREQYF. The DNA of the CDR3 is TGTGCCAGCAGCTCGACAGGGGGCAGGGAGCAGTACTTC.

The chain links TRBV28 to TRBJ2-1, with TRBD2 matching over 7 bases. The CDR3 is 16 residues long. J was trimmed by 9 bases and V by 3 bases; bases with no gene match: 14. Germline lookup yields CDR1 MDHEN and CDR2 SYDVKM. The CDR3 reads CASSLPPPGGKGEQFF. In DNA, the CDR3 is TGTGCCAGCAGTTTGCCCCCGCCGGGGGGTAAGGGTGAGCAGTTCTTC.

The chain combines TRBV5-1 with TRBJ2-3; D ambiguous. CDR3 length equals 14 residues. V was shortened by 3 bases and J by 2 bases, with 10 bases between the two germline ends. CDR1 and CDR2 (germline): SGHRS, YFSETQ. CDR3 in amino acids: CASSYDQLTDTQYF. CDR3 in DNA: TGCGCCAGCAGCTACGACCAACTCACAGATACGCAGTATTTT.

The V and J genes are TRBV6-5 and TRBJ1-2, with 7 bases that match TRBD1. This CDR3 has 16 amino acids. Per germline, CDR1 MNHEY and CDR2 SVGAGI. V dropped 0 bases and J dropped 4; count of bases not matched to a gene: 8. The chain's CDR3 is CASSYSGTETSYGYTF. CDR3 in DNA: TGTGCCAGCAGTTACTCCGGGACAGAGACGTCCTATGGCTACACCTTC.

This clone was counted between two and nine times. V and J are TRBV28 and TRBJ1-2, with D unresolved. The V gene lost 6 bases and the J gene lost 4 bases, with 9 bases spanning the gap. This CDR3 is 12 amino acids long. CDR1 and CDR2 from the germline V gene are MDHEN and SYDVKM. CDR3 bases: TGTGCCAGCAGCCTATACGGCTATGGCTACACCTTC. Amino acid sequence: CASSLYGYGYTF.

This clone has more than one count but fewer than ten. The CDR3 region is CASIKLLGAETEAFF. The CDR3 DNA reads TGTGCCAGCATAAAACTGCTAGGGGCTGAGACTGAAGCTTTCTTT. This rearrangement joins TRBV6-5 to TRBJ1-1; TRBD1 might be the D (5 bases). V lost 7 bases, J lost 5 bases, and 20 bases lay in between. The CDR3 spans 15 residues. The V gene's germline CDR1 is MNHEY and CDR2 SVGAGI.

The chain carries TRBV7-2 and TRBJ1-1; the D gene is possibly TRBD1 (6 bases). Trimming took off 1 base at V and 8 bases at J, with 11 bases between the two ends. The germline gives CDR1 SGHTA, CDR2 FQGNSA. This CDR3 spans 13 amino acids. The CDR3 sequence: CASSLVQGSEAFF. CDR3 DNA sequence: TGTGCCAGCAGCTTAGTACAGGGCTCAGAAGCTTTCTTT.

The chain uses TRBV10-3 and TRBJ1-1; D gene unclear. The germline CDR1 and CDR2 sequences are ENHRY and SYGVKD. Between the trimmed V and J ends, which lost 3 bases and 1 base, there was a span of 12 bases. The CDR3 has 15 amino acids. The CDR3 sequence: CAISESTVGNTEAFF. DNA for the CDR3: TGTGCCATCAGTGAATCTACGGTGGGGAACACTGAAGCTTTCTTT.